This T cell receptor beta chain emerged from a study of T cells in Graves' hyperthyroidism and ophthalmopathy. Researchers took RNA transcripts and amplified the TCR beta CDR3 regions from them. The HTBI set primed first-round TCR CDR3 RT-PCR. MiXCR was run by TCRdb on the multiplex PCR reads, yielding one entry per CDR3 protein. The repertoire holds approximately 600,000 distinct CDR3 sequences, with around 14% as singletons. V was pared by 3 bases and J by 3 bases, with 12 bases between. The germline CDR1 and CDR2 sequences are MGHRA and YSYEKL. The CDR3 is made up of 14 amino acids. Approximately 10 ml of fresh peripheral blood supplied the PBMCs.

Material: blood. This clonotype originated in a young woman with Graves' ophthalmopathy. The rearrangement uses TRBV4-1 and TRBJ2-7; the D is unclear. The DNA of the CDR3 is TGCGCCAGCAGCCATCGTCCCCTTCTCTACGAGCAGTACTTC. Amino acids: CASSHRPLLYEQYF.